A selection of T cell receptor beta chains follows, all from one sample in a study of blood T cell repertoires in COVID-19. Assay used: immunoSEQ multiplex PCR; TCRdb lists only in-frame clones, some missing. The sample contains roughly 230,000 clones, 81% of which appear only once. Specimen: peripheral blood. The receptor source for this set is a woman aged 80 or over with acute or convalescent COVID-19. The CDR3 runs from the conserved cysteine through the conserved F or W. Fields, in order: clone size, J gene, V gene, D gene, CDR3 DNA, CDR3 protein. A D gene is named only where the DNA matches it firmly. A clone size is listed for some rows: how often the clone was seen (once, few, many), or a class if it is expanded.

NA TRBJ2-7 TRBV18 NA TGTGCCAGCTCACCCTCGGGACAAACTTTGGGCGAGCAGTACTTC CASSPSGQTLGEQYF
NA TRBJ2-3 TRBV6-5 TRBD2 TGTGCCAGCAGTTGGGGGACTAGATCAGATACGCAGTATTTT CASSWGTRSDTQYF
few TRBJ2-7 TRBV3-1/TRBV3-2 NA TGTGCCAGCAGCCGAAAAGGACAGTCCTACGAGCAGTACTTC CASSRKGQSYEQYF
NA TRBJ1-6 TRBV19 NA TGTGCCAGTAGTCCTTGGGGCCAGGCGATAGGTTCACCCCTCCACTTT CASSPWGQAIGSPLHF
NA TRBJ1-2 TRBV19 TRBD1 TGTGCCAGTAGCACCCGGGACAGGGGGATCTATGGCTACACCTTC CASSTRDRGIYGYTF
NA TRBJ1-1 TRBV12-3/TRBV12-4 NA TGTGCCAGCAGTTTACAGGGTAACACTGAAGCTTTCTTT CASSLQGNTEAFF
NA TRBJ2-5 TRBV27 NA TGTGCCAGCAGTTTACTAGGACTGCGAGGGGAGACCCAGTACTTC CASSLLGLRGETQYF
NA TRBJ2-3 TRBV7-3 NA TGTGCCAGCAGCTTACGATCTAGCGGCACAGATACGCAGTATTTT CASSLRSSGTDTQYF
few TRBJ1-6 TRBV28 NA TGTGCCAGCAGTCGCCCCAGGCAGAGAAATTCACCCCTCCACTTT CASSRPRQRNSPLHF
NA TRBJ1-5 TRBV2 TRBD1 TGTGCCAGCAGTGAAGGACAGGGGGATCAGCCCCAGCATTTT CASSEGQGDQPQHF
NA TRBJ2-2 TRBV28 TRBD1 TGTGCCAGCAGACCCCGGACAGGGGGAACCGGGGAGCTGTTTTTT CASRPRTGGTGELFF
NA TRBJ2-3 TRBV28 TRBD2 TGTGCCAGCAGTTTTAGAGCGGGAGCAGATACGCAGTATTTT CASSFRAGADTQYF
few TRBJ2-2 TRBV25-1 TRBD2 TGTGCCAGCAGCGCAACGGGACTAGCGAACACCGGGGAGCTGTTTTTT CASSATGLANTGELFF
NA TRBJ1-2 TRBV6-1 NA TGTGCCAGCAGTGAAGCTTACAGGAGTAACTATGGCTACACCTTC CASSEAYRSNYGYTF
NA TRBJ2-1 TRBV7-7 TRBD1 TGTGCCAGCAGCCCGGGACAGGGGGCAGTCAGTGAGCAGTTCTTC CASSPGQGAVSEQFF
NA TRBJ1-1 TRBV6-1 TRBD1 TGTGCCAGCAGTGAGACAGGGCGAACTGAAGCTTTCTTT CASSETGRTEAFF
NA TRBJ1-1 TRBV30 NA TGTGCCTGGAGTGTACGACAGAACACTGAAGCTTTCTTT CAWSVRQNTEAFF
few TRBJ2-5 TRBV5-6 TRBD2 TGTGCCAGCAGCCGGACTAGCGGGAGGGCCGGGGAGGGGACCCAGTACTTC CASSRTSGRAGEGTQYF